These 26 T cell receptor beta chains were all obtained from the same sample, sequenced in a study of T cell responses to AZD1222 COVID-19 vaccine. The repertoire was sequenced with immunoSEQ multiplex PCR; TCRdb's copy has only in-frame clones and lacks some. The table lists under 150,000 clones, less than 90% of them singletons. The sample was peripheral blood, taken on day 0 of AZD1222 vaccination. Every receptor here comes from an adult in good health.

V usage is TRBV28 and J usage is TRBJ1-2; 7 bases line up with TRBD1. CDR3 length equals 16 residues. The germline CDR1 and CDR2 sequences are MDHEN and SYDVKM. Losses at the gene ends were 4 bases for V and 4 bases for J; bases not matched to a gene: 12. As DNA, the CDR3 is TGTGCCAGCAGTTCCAGGGGGGGTTCAAGGGGCTATGGCTACACCTTC. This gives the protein CASSSRGGSRGYGYTF.

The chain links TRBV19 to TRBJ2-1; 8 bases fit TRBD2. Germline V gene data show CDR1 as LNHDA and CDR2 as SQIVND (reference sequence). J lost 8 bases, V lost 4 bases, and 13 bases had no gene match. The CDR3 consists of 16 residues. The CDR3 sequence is CASSTRTSLGLDEQFF. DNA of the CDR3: TGTGCCAGTAGTACAAGGACTAGCCTGGGTTTGGATGAGCAGTTCTTC.

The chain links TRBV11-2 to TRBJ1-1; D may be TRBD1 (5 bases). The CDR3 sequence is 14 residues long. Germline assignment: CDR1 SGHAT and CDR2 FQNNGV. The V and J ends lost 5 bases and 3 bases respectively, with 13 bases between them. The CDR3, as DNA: TGTGCCAGCAGCCTGCAGGGATTGGACACTGAAGCTTTCTTT. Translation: CASSLQGLDTEAFF. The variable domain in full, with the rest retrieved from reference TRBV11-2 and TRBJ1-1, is EAGVAQSPRYKIIEKRQSVAFWCNPISGHATLYWYQQILGQGPKLLIQFQNNGVVDDSQLPKDRFSAERLKGVDSTLKIQPAKLEDSAVYLCASSLQGLDTEAFFGQGTRLTVV.

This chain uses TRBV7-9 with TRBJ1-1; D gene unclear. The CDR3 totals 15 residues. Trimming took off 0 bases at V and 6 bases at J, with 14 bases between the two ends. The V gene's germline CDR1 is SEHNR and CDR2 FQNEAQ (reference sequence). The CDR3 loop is CASSLAYPARAEAFF. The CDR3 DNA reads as TGTGCCAGCAGCTTAGCGTACCCGGCCCGGGCTGAAGCTTTCTTT.

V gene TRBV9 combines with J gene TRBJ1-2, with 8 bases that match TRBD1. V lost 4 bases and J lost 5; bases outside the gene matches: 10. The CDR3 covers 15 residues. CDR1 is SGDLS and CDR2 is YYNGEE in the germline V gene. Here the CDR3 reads CASSFTDRASYGYTF. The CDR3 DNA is TGTGCCAGCAGCTTCACGGACAGGGCTTCATATGGCTACACCTTC.

This CDR3 is CASSLERWADTQYF. Here the CDR3 DNA reads TGTGCCAGCAGCTTAGAGCGGTGGGCAGATACGCAGTATTTT. This chain uses TRBV7-2 with TRBJ2-3, with D maybe TRBD2 (5 bases). Trimming shortened V by 1 base and J by 4 bases, and 9 bases separated the two germline ends. The CDR3 covers 14 residues. From germline, CDR1 is SGHTA and CDR2 FQGNSA.

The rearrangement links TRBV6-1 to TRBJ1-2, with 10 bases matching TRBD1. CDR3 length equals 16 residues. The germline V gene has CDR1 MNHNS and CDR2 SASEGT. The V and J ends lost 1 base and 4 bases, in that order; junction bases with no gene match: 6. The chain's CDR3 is CASSEGGTGARYGYTF. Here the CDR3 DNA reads TGTGCCAGCAGTGAAGGGGGGACAGGGGCGCGCTATGGCTACACCTTC.

The CDR3 region has the DNA TGTGCCAGCAACACGGATGGACAGCCTAATGAAAAACTGTTTTTT. The encoded protein is CASNTDGQPNEKLFF. The chain uses TRBV2 and TRBJ1-4; the D gene is possibly TRBD1 (6 bases). With 7 bases removed from V and 3 bases from J, the gap between germline ends came to 15 bases. CDR1 is SNHLY, CDR2 FYNNEI, per germline. This CDR3 spans 15 amino acids. The whole variable domain, remainder taken from reference TRBV2 and TRBJ1-4, is EPEVTQTPSHQVTQMGQEVILRCVPISNHLYFYWYRQILGQKVEFLVSFYNNEISEKSEIFDDQFSVERPDGSNFTLKIRSTKLEDSAMYFCASNTDGQPNEKLFFGSGTQLSVL.

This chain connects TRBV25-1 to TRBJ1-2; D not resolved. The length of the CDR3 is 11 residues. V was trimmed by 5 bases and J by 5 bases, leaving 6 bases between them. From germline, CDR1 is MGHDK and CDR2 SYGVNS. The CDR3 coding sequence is TGTGCCAGCAGTTGGGGTTATGGCTACACCTTC. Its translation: CASSWGYGYTF.

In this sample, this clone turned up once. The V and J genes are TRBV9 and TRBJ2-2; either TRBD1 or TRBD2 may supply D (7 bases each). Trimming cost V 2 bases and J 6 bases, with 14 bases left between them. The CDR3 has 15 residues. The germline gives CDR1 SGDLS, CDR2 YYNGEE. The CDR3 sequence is CASSVGGGESGELFF. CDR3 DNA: TGTGCCAGCAGCGTGGGAGGGGGCGAATCCGGGGAGCTGTTTTTT.

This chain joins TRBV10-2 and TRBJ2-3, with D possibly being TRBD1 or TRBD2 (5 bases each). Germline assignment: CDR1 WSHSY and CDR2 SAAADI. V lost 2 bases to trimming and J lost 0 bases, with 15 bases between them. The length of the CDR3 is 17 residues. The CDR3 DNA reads TGCGCCAGCAGTGAGGAGTTCGGGGCGCTAAGCACAGATACGCAGTATTTT. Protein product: CASSEEFGALSTDTQYF.

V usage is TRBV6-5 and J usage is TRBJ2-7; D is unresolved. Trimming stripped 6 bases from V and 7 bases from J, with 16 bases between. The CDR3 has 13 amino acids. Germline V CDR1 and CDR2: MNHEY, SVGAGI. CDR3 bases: TGTGCCAGCAGCAAAAACCTGTACGGAGAGCAGTACTTC. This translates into CASSKNLYGEQYF.

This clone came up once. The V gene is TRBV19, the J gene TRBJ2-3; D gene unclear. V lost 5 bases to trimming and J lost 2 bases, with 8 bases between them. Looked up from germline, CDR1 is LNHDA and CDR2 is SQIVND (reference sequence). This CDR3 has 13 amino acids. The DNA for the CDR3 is TGTGCCAGTAGTTCGCGAACCACAGATACGCAGTATTTT. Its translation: CASSSRTTDTQYF.

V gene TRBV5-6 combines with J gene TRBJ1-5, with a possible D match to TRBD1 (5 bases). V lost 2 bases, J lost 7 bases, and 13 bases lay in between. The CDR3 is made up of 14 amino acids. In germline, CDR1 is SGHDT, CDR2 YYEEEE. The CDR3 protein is CASSFGFGGQPQHF. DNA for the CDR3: TGTGCCAGCAGCTTTGGATTTGGGGGGCAGCCCCAGCATTTT.

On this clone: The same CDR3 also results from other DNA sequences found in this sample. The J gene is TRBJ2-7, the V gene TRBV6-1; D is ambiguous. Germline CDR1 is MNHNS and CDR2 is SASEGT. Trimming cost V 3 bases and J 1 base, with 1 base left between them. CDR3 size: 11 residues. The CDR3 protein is CASSDSYEQYF. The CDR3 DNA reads TGTGCCAGCAGTGATTCCTACGAGCAGTACTTC.

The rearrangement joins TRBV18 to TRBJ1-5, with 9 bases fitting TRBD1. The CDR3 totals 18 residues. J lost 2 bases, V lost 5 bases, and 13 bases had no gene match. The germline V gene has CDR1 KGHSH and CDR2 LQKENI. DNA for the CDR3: TGTGCCAGCTCAGGAGGACAGGGGACTTTTATTGGCAATCAGCCCCAGCATTTT. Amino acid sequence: CASSGGQGTFIGNQPQHF.

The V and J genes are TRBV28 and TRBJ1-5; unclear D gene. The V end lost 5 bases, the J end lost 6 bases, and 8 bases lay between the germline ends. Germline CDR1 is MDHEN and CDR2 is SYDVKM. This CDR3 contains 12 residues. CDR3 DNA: TGTGCCAGCAGTGGAGGGTTTCAGCCCCAGCATTTT. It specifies CASSGGFQPQHF.

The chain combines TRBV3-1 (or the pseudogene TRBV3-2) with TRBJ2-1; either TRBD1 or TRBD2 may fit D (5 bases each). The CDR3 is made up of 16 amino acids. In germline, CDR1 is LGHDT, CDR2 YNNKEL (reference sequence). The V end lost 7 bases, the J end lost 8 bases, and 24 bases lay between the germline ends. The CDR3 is CASNLRGQGPLDEQFF. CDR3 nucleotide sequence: TGTGCCAGCAACTTACGGGGCCAGGGACCCCTCGATGAGCAGTTCTTC.

For the CDR3, the DNA is TGTGCCAGCAGCTTAGCTAAGGGACGGTTCTCTGGAAACACCATATATTTT. The encoded protein is CASSLAKGRFSGNTIYF. This sequence joins TRBV7-2 and TRBJ1-3; D is perhaps TRBD1 (5 bases). This CDR3 is 17 amino acids long. Germline CDR1 SGHTA, CDR2 FQGNSA. The V end lost 0 bases, the J end lost 0 bases, and 12 bases lay between the germline ends.

The CDR3 bases are TGTGCCAGCAGTCGGAATGCTTCACCCCTCCACTTT. It specifies CASSRNASPLHF. The J gene is TRBJ1-6, the V gene TRBV7-6, with D hard to call. CDR1 is SGHVS, CDR2 FNYEAQ, per germline. The CDR3 totals 12 residues. Trimming left V 6 bases short and J 9 bases short, with 9 bases between.

The CDR3 spells CASSPGTDSPLHF. The CDR3 bases are TGTGCCAGCAGCCCTGGGACAGATTCACCCCTCCACTTT. The rearrangement joins TRBV12-3 or TRBV12-4 to TRBJ1-6, with 7 positions matching TRBD1. After removal of 6 bases from V and 8 bases from J, the junction contained 4 bases not matched to a gene. The CDR3 covers 13 residues.

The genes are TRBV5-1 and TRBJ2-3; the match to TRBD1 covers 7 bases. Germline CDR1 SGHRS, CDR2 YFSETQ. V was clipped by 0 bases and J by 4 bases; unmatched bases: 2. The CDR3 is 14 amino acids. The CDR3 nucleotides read TGCGCCAGCAGCTTGGGACAGGGAGCAGATACGCAGTATTTT. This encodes CASSLGQGADTQYF.

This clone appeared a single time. CDR3 bases: TGTGCCGCAGGGACGGACGGCTACTATGGCTACACCTTC. It encodes CAAGTDGYYGYTF. V usage is TRBV19 and J usage is TRBJ1-2; D possibly corresponds to TRBD1 (5 bases). The length of the CDR3 is 13 residues. Germline CDR1 and CDR2: LNHDA and SQIVND (reference sequence). Trimming left V 11 bases short and J 3 bases short, with 16 bases between.

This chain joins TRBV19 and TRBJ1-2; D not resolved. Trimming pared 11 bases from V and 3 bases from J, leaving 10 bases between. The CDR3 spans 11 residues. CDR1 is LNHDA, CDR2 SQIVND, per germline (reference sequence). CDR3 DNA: TGTGCCGCGACGGCTTACTATGGCTACACCTTC. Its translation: CAATAYYGYTF.

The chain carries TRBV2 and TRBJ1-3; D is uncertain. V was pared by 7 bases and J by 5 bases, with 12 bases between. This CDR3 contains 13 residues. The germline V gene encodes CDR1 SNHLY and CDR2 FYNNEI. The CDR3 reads CASTQDGRNTIYF. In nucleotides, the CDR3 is TGTGCCAGCACCCAGGACGGGCGAAACACCATATATTTT.

The CDR3 loop is CASSPRGQGASGELFF. DNA for the CDR3: TGTGCCAGCAGCCCGAGGGGACAGGGGGCCTCCGGGGAGCTGTTTTTT. The V call is TRBV7-3, the J call TRBJ2-2, with 12 positions matching TRBD1. The CDR3 totals 16 residues. Germline trimming cut 5 bases from V and 6 bases from J; bases unmatched to any gene: 7. CDR1 is SGHTA, CDR2 FQGTGA, per germline. The entire variable domain, with the rest obtained from reference TRBV7-3 and TRBJ2-2, is as follows: GAGVSQTPSNKVTEKGKYVELRCDPISGHTALYWYRQSLGQGPEFLIYFQGTGAADDSGLPNDRFFAVRPEGSVSTLKIQRTERGDSAVYLCASSPRGQGASGELFFGEGSRLTVL.